A selection of T cell receptor beta chains follows, all from one sample in a study of shared clonotypes between healthy human individuals. Using immunoSEQ multiplex PCR, the repertoire was profiled, and TCRdb retains in-frame clones only, with some absent. The repertoire holds roughly 2,300,000 clones, with under 95% as singletons. Sequenced sample: naive CD4+ T cells from PBMCs. These receptors originate from a man in his late teens or twenties in good health. Some clones in this sample may be carry-over from other donors' samples. Each CDR3 is given with its conserved first and last residue. D genes are given only for firm matches. The size entry is marked missing in some rows and otherwise reads once, few, many or a size class.

d_call	clone_size	v_call	j_call	cdr3_aa	cdr3_nt
-	-	TRBV30	TRBJ1-1	CAWSLQAGTEAFF	TGTGCCTGGAGTCTCCAGGCTGGTACTGAAGCTTTCTTT
TRBD1	-	TRBV19	TRBJ2-2	CASTVRDRNTGELFF	TGTGCCAGTACGGTTCGGGACAGAAACACCGGGGAGCTGTTTTTT
-	-	TRBV5-1	TRBJ2-7	CASSLALVEEQYF	TGCGCCAGCAGCTTGGCCTTAGTGGAAGAGCAGTACTTC
-	-	TRBV7-9	TRBJ2-1	CAISRDWEYNEQFF	TGTGCCATCTCGCGGGACTGGGAATACAATGAGCAGTTCTTC
-	-	TRBV2	TRBJ1-5	CASRPTENQPQHF	TGTGCCAGCAGACCCACGGAAAATCAGCCCCAGCATTTT
TRBD1	once	TRBV12-5	TRBJ2-7	CASGLGTDGEQYF	TGTGCTAGTGGTCTTGGGACAGACGGCGAGCAGTACTTC
-	once	TRBV7-9	TRBJ2-4	CASSPRAGGENIQYF	TGTGCCAGCAGCCCAAGGGCAGGAGGGGAAAACATTCAGTACTTC
-	-	TRBV9	TRBJ2-7	CASSVESTYSYEQYF	TGTGCCAGCAGCGTAGAAAGTACTTACTCCTACGAGCAGTACTTC
-	-	TRBV30	TRBJ1-3	CAWTLSIGSGNTIYF	TGTGCCTGGACCCTCTCTATCGGCTCTGGAAACACCATATATTTT
TRBD2	-	TRBV7-8	TRBJ2-1	CASSFGTSGTYYNEQFF	TGTGCCAGCAGCTTCGGGACTAGCGGGACGTATTACAATGAGCAGTTCTTC
-	-	TRBV7-9	TRBJ2-5	CASTNRGSETQYF	TGTGCCAGCACCAACCGGGGGTCGGAGACCCAGTACTTC
-	-	TRBV28	TRBJ1-3	CASSSIRSGNTIYF	TGTGCCAGCAGTTCGATTCGCTCTGGAAACACCATATATTTT
-	-	TRBV6-1	TRBJ2-7	CASSESGSLYEQYF	TGTGCCAGCAGTGAATCGGGAAGTCTCTACGAGCAGTACTTC
TRBD2	-	TRBV4-3	TRBJ2-7	CASSQDIAGGSYEQYF	TGCGCCAGCAGCCAAGATATAGCGGGAGGGTCCTACGAGCAGTACTTC
-	-	TRBV12-5	TRBJ2-3	CASGLPREGVASRGRDTQYF	TGTGCTAGTGGTCTCCCGAGGGAGGGGGTAGCCTCAAGGGGTCGAGATACGCAGTATTTT
-	-	TRBV30	TRBJ1-4	CAWGGSGGFEKLFF	TGTGCCTGGGGCGGTAGCGGGGGATTTGAAAAACTGTTTTTT
TRBD2	-	TRBV7-2	TRBJ2-1	CASREGGRVNEQFF	TGTGCCAGCAGGGAGGGCGGGAGGGTAAATGAGCAGTTCTTC
TRBD1	-	TRBV7-8	TRBJ2-1	CASSPWTGVGRGEQFF	TGTGCCAGCAGCCCTTGGACAGGGGTGGGACGCGGTGAGCAGTTCTTC
-	-	TRBV11-3	TRBJ1-1	CASSPGAPNTEAFF	TGTGCCAGCAGCCCAGGGGCGCCGAACACTGAAGCTTTCTTT
TRBD2	-	TRBV28	TRBJ2-1	CASSFGGSVYNEQFF	TGTGCCAGCAGTTTTGGCGGGAGCGTCTACAATGAGCAGTTCTTC
-	-	TRBV20-1	TRBJ2-1	CSARRGEQFF	TGCAGTGCCAGGAGGGGAGAGCAGTTCTTC
-	-	TRBV6-5	TRBJ1-4	CASSPRQTSEKLFF	TGTGCCAGCAGCCCACGACAGACTTCGGAAAAACTGTTTTTT
-	once	TRBV28	TRBJ2-7	CASSLRGSFYEQYF	TGTGCCAGCAGCCTAAGGGGCAGCTTCTACGAGCAGTACTTC
-	-	TRBV5-1	TRBJ2-7	CASSLAGGAYEQYF	TGCGCCAGCAGCTTGGCTGGGGGAGCCTACGAGCAGTACTTC
-	-	TRBV14	TRBJ2-1	CASSHEGRGSSYNEQFF	TGTGCCAGCAGCCATGAGGGGCGCGGAAGCTCCTACAATGAGCAGTTCTTC
-	few	TRBV11-2	TRBJ2-7	CASAVAVSYEQYF	TGTGCCTCGGCTGTCGCGGTGTCCTACGAGCAGTACTTC
-	few	TRBV6-1	TRBJ1-1	CASRLHMNTEAFF	TGTGCCAGCAGGCTACATATGAACACTGAAGCTTTCTTT
-	-	TRBV13	TRBJ2-1	CASSLLQASSYNEQFF	TGTGCCAGCAGCTTACTACAGGCGAGCTCCTACAATGAGCAGTTCTTC
TRBD2	-	TRBV5-4	TRBJ2-1	CASSLAWGSGGNNEQFF	TGTGCCAGCAGCTTGGCCTGGGGGTCGGGAGGGAACAATGAGCAGTTCTTC
-	-	TRBV27	TRBJ1-2	CASSSPMGGYTF	TGTGCCAGCAGTTCACCCATGGGGGGCTACACCTTC
-	once	TRBV7-2	TRBJ2-1	CASSLRGSDNEQFF	TGTGCCAGCAGCTTACGGGGTAGCGACAATGAGCAGTTCTTC
TRBD1	-	TRBV11-2	TRBJ1-1	CASSPVQGVTEAFF	TGTGCCAGCAGCCCTGTTCAGGGGGTCACTGAAGCTTTCTTT
TRBD1	-	TRBV7-9	TRBJ1-2	CASSRKSGQGDGYTF	TGTGCCAGCAGCCGAAAGTCGGGACAGGGAGACGGCTACACCTTC
-	-	TRBV6-6	TRBJ1-1	CASSYAGRLNSEAFF	TGTGCCAGCAGTTACGCGGGGCGATTAAATAGTGAAGCTTTCTTT
TRBD1	-	TRBV19	TRBJ2-2	CASSQGVRPTGELFF	TGTGCCAGTAGCCAGGGGGTCAGACCGACCGGGGAGCTGTTTTTT
-	-	TRBV30	TRBJ1-2	CAWYGGGGYTF	TGTGCCTGGTATGGGGGAGGTGGCTACACCTTC
TRBD2	-	TRBV18	TRBJ2-3	CASSPEGLAGVTTRSDTQYF	TGTGCCAGCTCACCCGAGGGACTAGCGGGAGTAACGACAAGGTCAGATACGCAGTATTTT
TRBD1	-	TRBV5-1	TRBJ1-2	CASTPGTGSDYGYTF	TGCGCCAGCACCCCCGGGACAGGGTCCGACTATGGCTACACCTTC
-	once	TRBV6-1	TRBJ1-1	CASNGGYTEAFF	TGTGCCAGCAATGGGGGTTACACTGAAGCTTTCTTT
TRBD1	-	TRBV5-1	TRBJ2-5	CASSSAGTGEGETQYF	TGCGCCAGCAGCTCAGCCGGGACAGGCGAGGGGGAGACCCAGTACTTC
-	-	TRBV28	TRBJ2-5	CASSPSLIGETQYF	TGTGCCAGCAGCCCTTCCCTAATCGGGGAGACCCAGTACTTC
TRBD1	-	TRBV5-4	TRBJ1-2	CASSVHGLGQAIYGYTF	TGTGCCAGCAGCGTACACGGCCTGGGACAGGCTATCTATGGCTACACCTTC
TRBD1	-	TRBV5-1	TRBJ2-5	CASSLAGTGETQYF	TGCGCCAGCAGCTTGGCCGGGACAGGGGAGACCCAGTACTTC
TRBD1	-	TRBV6-1	TRBJ2-3	CASSIRDRGTDTQYF	TGTGCCAGCAGTATCCGGGACAGGGGCACAGATACGCAGTATTTT
TRBD1	-	TRBV28	TRBJ2-5	CASRRRQGQTQYF	TGTGCCAGCAGGCGGCGACAGGGGCAGACCCAGTACTTC